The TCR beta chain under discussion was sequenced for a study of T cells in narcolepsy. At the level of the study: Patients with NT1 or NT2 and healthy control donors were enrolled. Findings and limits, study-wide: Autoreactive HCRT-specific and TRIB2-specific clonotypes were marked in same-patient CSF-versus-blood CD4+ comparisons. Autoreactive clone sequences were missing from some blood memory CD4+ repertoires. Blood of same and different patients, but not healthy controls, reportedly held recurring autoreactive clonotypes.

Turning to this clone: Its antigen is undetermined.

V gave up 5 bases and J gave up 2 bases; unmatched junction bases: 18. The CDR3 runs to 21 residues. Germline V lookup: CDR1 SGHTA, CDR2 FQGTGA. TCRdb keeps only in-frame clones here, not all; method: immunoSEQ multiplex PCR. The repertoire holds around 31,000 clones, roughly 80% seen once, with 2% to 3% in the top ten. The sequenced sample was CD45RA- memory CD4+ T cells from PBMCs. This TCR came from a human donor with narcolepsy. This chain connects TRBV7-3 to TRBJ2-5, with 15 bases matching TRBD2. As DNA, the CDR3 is TGTGCCAGCAGCCCCGGGACTAGCGGGGGGTTAGGTGGAAGACGGCAAGAGACCCAGTACTTC. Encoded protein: CASSPGTSGGLGGRRQETQYF. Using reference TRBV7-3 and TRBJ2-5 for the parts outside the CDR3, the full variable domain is GAGVSQTPSNKVTEKGKYVELRCDPISGHTALYWYRQSLGQGPEFLIYFQGTGAADDSGLPNDRFFAVRPEGSVSTLKIQRTERGDSAVYLCASSPGTSGGLGGRRQETQYFGPGTRLLVL.